Only one count was recorded for the clone carrying this T cell receptor beta chain. How the authors handled the data: Cell counts per sample came from amplifying reference gene primers. Using immunoSEQ multiplex PCR, the repertoire was profiled, and TCRdb retains in-frame clones only, with some absent. V and J calls and clone size are those listed in that table; D and trimming were worked out from the DNA. The profile shows about 210,000 clones, around 87% of them singletons. This sample is drawn from a study of blood T cell repertoires in COVID-19. About the research overall: Both acute and convalescent COVID-19 samples were obtained from the United States, Italy and Spain. T cells, B-cell-depleted T cells, or PBMCs provided the cDNA or gDNA that served as material.

This CDR3 has 13 amino acids. Germline trimming cut 7 bases from V and 9 bases from J; bases unmatched to any gene: 10. Germline CDR1 SGHDN, CDR2 FVKESK. J is TRBJ2-3 and V is TRBV14; 7 bases map to TRBD1. The receptor comes from a man between 60 and 75 years old with acute or convalescent COVID-19. Material for sequencing was peripheral blood. In DNA form, the CDR3 reads TGTGCCAGCAATATTCAGGGGGTAGGGACGCAGTATTTT. Protein: CASNIQGVGTQYF.